This TCR beta chain is from a study of regulatory T cells in long-lasting Graves disease. As for time point: newly diagnosed GD, antithyroid drugs for less than 3 months. From RNA extracted from PBMCs, the TCR library was made. Relying on iRepertoire HTBI primers and Arm-PCR of CDR3 regions, the team built TCR beta libraries. TCRdb processed the multiplex PCR reads anew with MiXCR; each CDR3 protein has one entry. The sample records approximately 230,000 distinct CDR3 sequences, roughly 18% being singletons. This clonotype came up many times. The CDR3 is 13 amino acids. V was trimmed by 8 bases and J by 5 bases, leaving 10 bases between them. CDR1 ENHRY and CDR2 SYGVKD come from the germline V gene.

The sequence came from a female donor with Graves disease. The chain combines TRBV10-3 with TRBJ1-6, with D possibly TRBD1 on 5 matching bases. The sample here was peripheral blood mononuclear cells (PBMCs), taken at new diagnosis, from a patient treated with antithyroid drugs. CDR3 loop: CAIGTADNSPLHF. CDR3 nucleotide sequence: TGTGCCATCGGGACGGCGGATAATTCACCCCTCCACTTT.